This paragraph reports one T cell receptor beta chain. The antigen is not known. The data stem from a study of CXCR3-negative and CXCR3-positive naive CD8 T cells. Whole-study results and caveats: Comparison of naive CXCR3-negative and CXCR3-positive cells revealed similar TRBV-TRBJ usage, while memory cells differed.

The TRB cDNA libraries were prepared by 5' RACE with UMI labels. TCRdb reprocessed the 5' RACE reads, with one entry per CDR3 protein and no DNA. This sample's table has some 66,000 distinct CDR3 sequences. Germline-derived CDR1 and CDR2 are SQVTM and ANQGSEA. CDR3 size: 14 residues. The origin of this receptor is a human donor in good health. Some clones in this sample may be carry-over from other donors' samples. Material: naive CXCR3- CD8+ T cells from blood. Subset meaning: CD45RO-CCR7+CD27+CD95- naive CD8+ T cells lacking CXCR3 (TNR3-). The chain uses TRBV29-1 and TRBJ2-1; as DNA is missing, the TRBD2 call by TCRdb cannot be tested. The CDR3 here is CSVASGGSYNEQFF.